This TCR beta chain is drawn from a study of blood T cell repertoires in COVID-19. The overall study: Samples taken during acute and convalescent COVID-19 were collected in the United States, Italy and Spain. From T cells, B-cell-depleted T cells, or PBMCs came the material, which was cDNA or gDNA.

CDR3 length: 15 residues. In germline, CDR1 is SGDLS, CDR2 YYNGEE. V lost 2 bases, J lost 1 base, and 4 bases stayed unmatched. The table came from immunoSEQ multiplex PCR; TCRdb's copy has only in-frame clones and leaves some out. The data hold 100,000 or so clones, with around 87% observed a single time. The receptor comes from a woman of 80 years or more with acute or convalescent COVID-19. The chain is built from TRBV9 and TRBJ2-3; TRBD1 matches 7 bases. Specimen: peripheral blood. The CDR3: CASSVATGRTDTQYF. In DNA form, the CDR3 reads TGTGCCAGCAGCGTGGCGACAGGGCGCACAGATACGCAGTATTTT.